This is a list of T cell receptor beta chains from one sample in a study of identical twins. Via MiXCR, TCRdb re-called the 5' RACE reads, giving one row per CDR3 protein. The data hold roughly 1,500,000 distinct CDR3 sequences, with under 35% observed a single time. The sample was cord blood. All receptors come from a newborn girl in good health. Each CDR3 is given with its conserved first and last residue. Fields, in order: D gene, J gene, V gene, clone size, CDR3 protein, CDR3 DNA. The D gene is left open where the match is weak. Clone size appears in some rows only: once, few, many, or a class for an expanded clone.

D gene: .
J gene: TRBJ2-3
V gene: TRBV7-9
clone size: .
CDR3 protein: CASSFLGRWSTDTQYF
CDR3 DNA: TGTGCCAGCAGCTTCCTCGGCAGGTGGAGCACAGATACGCAGTATTTT

D gene: TRBD2
J gene: TRBJ2-1
V gene: TRBV24-1
clone size: .
CDR3 protein: CATGVAGSYNEQFF
CDR3 DNA: TGTGCCACCGGAGTAGCGGGGTCCTACAATGAGCAGTTCTTC

D gene: TRBD2
J gene: TRBJ2-3
V gene: TRBV7-2
clone size: .
CDR3 protein: CASSLERLAGDTDTQYF
CDR3 DNA: TGTGCCAGCAGCCTAGAAAGACTAGCGGGGGACACAGATACGCAGTATTTT

D gene: .
J gene: TRBJ1-5
V gene: TRBV6-5
clone size: few
CDR3 protein: CASSYFLRGQPQHF
CDR3 DNA: TGTGCCAGCAGTTACTTCCTGAGGGGCCAGCCCCAGCATTTT

D gene: .
J gene: TRBJ2-1
V gene: TRBV12-3/TRBV12-4
clone size: .
CDR3 protein: CASSLREEQFF
CDR3 DNA: TGTGCCAGCAGTTTACGCGAGGAGCAGTTCTTC

D gene: TRBD1
J gene: TRBJ1-3
V gene: TRBV7-2
clone size: .
CDR3 protein: CASSLRQGDSPGNTIYF
CDR3 DNA: TGTGCCAGCAGCTTGCGACAGGGGGATTCACCTGGAAACACCATATATTTT

D gene: TRBD1
J gene: TRBJ2-3
V gene: TRBV25-1
clone size: few
CDR3 protein: CASSEGTGVTDTQYF
CDR3 DNA: TGTGCCAGCAGTGAGGGGACAGGGGTCACAGATACGCAGTATTTT

D gene: .
J gene: TRBJ2-1
V gene: TRBV14
clone size: many
CDR3 protein: CASSQDGVSYNEQFF
CDR3 DNA: TGTGCCAGCAGCCAAGATGGGGTCTCCTACAATGAGCAGTTCTTC

D gene: TRBD1
J gene: TRBJ2-3
V gene: TRBV6-6
clone size: many
CDR3 protein: CASSWTGADTQYF
CDR3 DNA: TGTGCCAGCAGCTGGACAGGGGCAGATACGCAGTATTTT

D gene: TRBD2
J gene: TRBJ2-1
V gene: TRBV20-1
clone size: .
CDR3 protein: CSALPRLSGAKNEHFF
CDR3 DNA: TGCAGTGCTCTACCCAGGTTGAGCGGGGCGAAAAATGAGCACTTCTTC

D gene: .
J gene: TRBJ1-1
V gene: TRBV7-8
clone size: .
CDR3 protein: CASTGRGGLYTEAFF
CDR3 DNA: TGTGCCAGCACCGGACGGGGTGGCCTTTACACTGAAGCTTTCTTT

D gene: .
J gene: TRBJ2-7
V gene: TRBV10-3
clone size: .
CDR3 protein: CAISVLYEQYF
CDR3 DNA: TGTGCCATCAGTGTTCTGTACGAGCAGTACTTC

D gene: .
J gene: TRBJ2-2
V gene: TRBV20-1
clone size: .
CDR3 protein: CSASEAKDTGELFF
CDR3 DNA: TGCAGTGCGTCCGAGGCCAAGGATACCGGGGAGCTGTTTTTT

D gene: TRBD1
J gene: TRBJ1-4
V gene: TRBV5-1
clone size: .
CDR3 protein: CASSLSQGAGEKLFF
CDR3 DNA: TGCGCCAGCAGCTTGTCCCAGGGGGCGGGTGAAAAACTGTTTTTT

D gene: .
J gene: TRBJ1-1
V gene: TRBV15
clone size: .
CDR3 protein: CATSRDLVSEEAFF
CDR3 DNA: TGTGCCACCAGCAGAGATTTGGTCAGCGAAGAAGCTTTCTTT

D gene: .
J gene: TRBJ1-5
V gene: TRBV12-3/TRBV12-4
clone size: .
CDR3 protein: CASSATRQTQHF
CDR3 DNA: TGTGCCAGCAGTGCGACGAGGCAAACCCAGCATTTT

D gene: .
J gene: TRBJ2-7
V gene: TRBV20-1
clone size: few
CDR3 protein: CSAKSGSYEQYF
CDR3 DNA: TGCAGTGCGAAATCGGGCTCCTACGAGCAGTACTTC

D gene: .
J gene: TRBJ2-3
V gene: TRBV7-2
clone size: .
CDR3 protein: CASSITDSTDTQYF
CDR3 DNA: TGTGCCAGCAGCATAACGGACAGCACAGATACGCAGTATTTT

D gene: .
J gene: TRBJ2-1
V gene: TRBV5-1
clone size: .
CDR3 protein: CASSLGSWRGSYNEQFF
CDR3 DNA: TGCGCCAGCAGCTTGGGCTCTTGGAGGGGCTCCTACAATGAGCAGTTCTTC

D gene: .
J gene: TRBJ2-4
V gene: TRBV10-3
clone size: .
CDR3 protein: CAVSELAQGEQYF
CDR3 DNA: TGTGCCGTCAGTGAACTAGCCCAAGGGGAGCAGTACTTC

D gene: TRBD2
J gene: TRBJ2-1
V gene: TRBV12-3/TRBV12-4
clone size: many
CDR3 protein: CASSLAGGSRYNEQFF
CDR3 DNA: TGTGCCAGCAGTTTAGCAGGCGGGAGTAGATACAATGAGCAGTTCTTC

D gene: .
J gene: TRBJ1-4
V gene: TRBV6-1
clone size: .
CDR3 protein: CASSVGTLNEKLFF
CDR3 DNA: TGTGCCAGCAGTGTCGGGACACTTAATGAAAAACTGTTTTTT

D gene: .
J gene: TRBJ2-1
V gene: TRBV4-2
clone size: .
CDR3 protein: CASSQEPAVPSYNEQFF
CDR3 DNA: TGTGCCAGCAGCCAAGAGCCAGCGGTCCCGTCCTACAATGAGCAGTTCTTC

D gene: .
J gene: TRBJ2-7
V gene: TRBV10-3
clone size: few
CDR3 protein: CAISEPPSRTYNEQYF
CDR3 DNA: TGTGCCATCAGTGAACCTCCTAGCCGAACTTACAATGAGCAGTACTTC

D gene: TRBD2
J gene: TRBJ2-3
V gene: TRBV4-3
clone size: .
CDR3 protein: CASSPRAGGSDTQYF
CDR3 DNA: TGCGCCAGCAGCCCCAGAGCGGGGGGCTCAGATACGCAGTATTTT

D gene: TRBD2
J gene: TRBJ2-1
V gene: TRBV5-1
clone size: .
CDR3 protein: CASSFDPGLARYNEQFF
CDR3 DNA: TGCGCCAGCAGCTTTGATCCGGGACTAGCCCGATACAATGAGCAGTTCTTC

D gene: TRBD1
J gene: TRBJ2-7
V gene: TRBV20-1
clone size: .
CDR3 protein: CSASQWGQGPSYEQYF
CDR3 DNA: TGCAGTGCTAGTCAGTGGGGACAGGGACCCTCCTACGAGCAGTACTTC

D gene: TRBD2
J gene: TRBJ2-3
V gene: TRBV11-2
clone size: .
CDR3 protein: CASSPQLAGAADTQYF
CDR3 DNA: TGTGCCAGCAGCCCACAACTAGCGGGGGCGGCAGATACGCAGTATTTT

D gene: .
J gene: TRBJ2-7
V gene: TRBV6-1
clone size: .
CDR3 protein: CASSASLRGLEQYF
CDR3 DNA: TGTGCCAGCAGTGCCTCACTAAGGGGTCTCGAGCAGTACTTC

D gene: .
J gene: TRBJ2-3
V gene: TRBV20-1
clone size: .
CDR3 protein: CSARGLGKDTQYF
CDR3 DNA: TGCAGTGCTAGGGGCCTAGGGAAGGATACGCAGTATTTT

D gene: .
J gene: TRBJ2-3
V gene: TRBV7-2
clone size: few
CDR3 protein: CASSKPGLITDTQYF
CDR3 DNA: TGTGCCAGCAGCAAACCGGGACTTATCACAGATACGCAGTATTTT

D gene: TRBD2
J gene: TRBJ2-1
V gene: TRBV4-1
clone size: many
CDR3 protein: CASSQLAGTYNEQFF
CDR3 DNA: TGCGCCAGCAGCCAACTAGCGGGAACCTACAATGAGCAGTTCTTC

D gene: .
J gene: TRBJ2-7
V gene: TRBV20-1
clone size: .
CDR3 protein: CSARDQSSYNEQYF
CDR3 DNA: TGCAGTGCTAGAGATCAGAGCTCCTACAATGAGCAGTACTTC

D gene: TRBD2
J gene: TRBJ2-5
V gene: TRBV5-1
clone size: .
CDR3 protein: CASSLALAGYNEQYF
CDR3 DNA: TGTGCCAGCAGTTTAGCGCTAGCGGGCTACAATGAGCAGTACTTC

D gene: TRBD1
J gene: TRBJ1-1
V gene: TRBV3-1
clone size: .
CDR3 protein: CASRDRGGAVEAEAFF
CDR3 DNA: TGTGCCAGCAGAGATCGAGGGGGCGCGGTCGAGGCTGAAGCTTTCTTT

D gene: .
J gene: TRBJ1-5
V gene: TRBV5-1
clone size: .
CDR3 protein: CASSVSGNNQPQHF
CDR3 DNA: TGCGCCAGCAGCGTCTCAGGGAACAATCAGCCCCAGCATTTT

D gene: TRBD2
J gene: TRBJ2-1
V gene: TRBV20-1
clone size: few
CDR3 protein: CSASDIAGGPLNEQFF
CDR3 DNA: TGCAGTGCTAGCGATATAGCGGGAGGGCCACTCAATGAGCAGTTCTTC

D gene: TRBD2
J gene: TRBJ2-7
V gene: TRBV6-1
clone size: .
CDR3 protein: CASSQLAQPYEQYF
CDR3 DNA: TGTGCCAGCAGTCAACTAGCGCAACCTTACGAGCAGTACTTC

D gene: TRBD2
J gene: TRBJ2-5
V gene: TRBV12-3/TRBV12-4
clone size: few
CDR3 protein: CASNSRGGGRETQYF
CDR3 DNA: TGTGCCAGCAACTCACGGGGCGGGGGAAGAGAGACCCAGTACTTC

D gene: .
J gene: TRBJ2-7
V gene: TRBV11-2
clone size: .
CDR3 protein: CASSGIQKVHEQYF
CDR3 DNA: TGTGCCAGCAGCGGTATTCAAAAGGTCCACGAGCAGTACTTC

D gene: .
J gene: TRBJ2-1
V gene: TRBV20-1
clone size: .
CDR3 protein: CSAATWGNEQFF
CDR3 DNA: TGCAGTGCCGCTACATGGGGCAATGAGCAGTTCTTC

D gene: .
J gene: TRBJ2-7
V gene: TRBV20-1
clone size: .
CDR3 protein: CSARDSAVPYEQYF
CDR3 DNA: TGCAGTGCTAGAGATTCGGCGGTTCCCTACGAGCAGTACTTC

D gene: .
J gene: TRBJ2-4
V gene: TRBV4-1
clone size: few
CDR3 protein: CASSQAPQGRTKNIQYF
CDR3 DNA: TGCGCCAGCAGCCAAGCCCCCCAAGGGAGGACCAAAAACATTCAGTACTTC

D gene: .
J gene: TRBJ1-3
V gene: TRBV13
clone size: .
CDR3 protein: CASSFRGVSGNTIYF
CDR3 DNA: TGTGCCAGCAGCTTCCGGGGTGTCTCTGGAAACACCATATATTTT

D gene: .
J gene: TRBJ2-1
V gene: TRBV28
clone size: .
CDR3 protein: CASSPGFDSSYNEQFF
CDR3 DNA: TGTGCCAGCAGTCCCGGGTTCGACAGCTCCTACAATGAGCAGTTCTTC

D gene: TRBD1
J gene: TRBJ2-1
V gene: TRBV3-1
clone size: few
CDR3 protein: CASSQVQGAYNEQFF
CDR3 DNA: TGTGCCAGCAGCCAAGTACAGGGGGCTTACAATGAGCAGTTCTTC

D gene: .
J gene: TRBJ2-5
V gene: TRBV13
clone size: few
CDR3 protein: CASSLMGEETQYF
CDR3 DNA: TGTGCCAGCAGCTTAATGGGGGAAGAGACCCAGTACTTC

D gene: .
J gene: TRBJ2-7
V gene: TRBV4-1
clone size: many
CDR3 protein: CASSQGLRDTSYEQYF
CDR3 DNA: TGCGCCAGCAGCCAAGGTTTACGGGACACCTCCTACGAGCAGTACTTC

D gene: TRBD1
J gene: TRBJ2-4
V gene: TRBV12-3/TRBV12-4
clone size: few
CDR3 protein: CASSLGQGLYF
CDR3 DNA: TGTGCCAGCAGTTTGGGACAGGGGCTGTACTTC

D gene: .
J gene: TRBJ1-6
V gene: TRBV5-1
clone size: .
CDR3 protein: CASSLEAGPTLRSYSSPLHF
CDR3 DNA: TGCGCCAGCAGCTTGGAGGCAGGACCAACCTTACGCTCCTATAGTTCACCCCTCCACTTT

D gene: TRBD2
J gene: TRBJ2-7
V gene: TRBV20-1
clone size: few
CDR3 protein: CSAGTTTYEQYF
CDR3 DNA: TGCAGTGCCGGGACTACCACCTACGAGCAGTACTTC

D gene: TRBD1
J gene: TRBJ2-7
V gene: TRBV27
clone size: .
CDR3 protein: CASKIGTGAYEQYF
CDR3 DNA: TGTGCCAGCAAGATCGGGACAGGGGCCTACGAGCAGTACTTC

D gene: .
J gene: TRBJ1-2
V gene: TRBV12-3/TRBV12-4
clone size: many
CDR3 protein: CASSPPTGYGYTF
CDR3 DNA: TGTGCCAGCAGTCCTCCGACAGGCTATGGCTACACCTTC

D gene: TRBD1
J gene: TRBJ2-5
V gene: TRBV12-3/TRBV12-4
clone size: few
CDR3 protein: CASSLGWDRNNEQYF
CDR3 DNA: TGTGCCAGCAGTTTAGGCTGGGACAGAAACAATGAGCAGTACTTC

D gene: .
J gene: TRBJ1-4
V gene: TRBV5-1
clone size: .
CDR3 protein: CASSLTSTSEKLFF
CDR3 DNA: TGCGCCAGCAGCTTGACCTCAACTAGTGAAAAACTGTTTTTT

D gene: .
J gene: TRBJ1-1
V gene: TRBV20-1
clone size: .
CDR3 protein: CSARETGPTAFF
CDR3 DNA: TGCAGTGCTAGAGAGACGGGGCCGACAGCTTTCTTT

D gene: .
J gene: TRBJ2-7
V gene: TRBV10-1
clone size: .
CDR3 protein: CASGTQTGEQYF
CDR3 DNA: TGCGCCAGCGGGACGCAAACGGGCGAGCAGTACTTC

D gene: .
J gene: TRBJ2-3
V gene: TRBV3-1
clone size: few
CDR3 protein: CASRGRTSTDTQYF
CDR3 DNA: TGTGCCAGCAGAGGCCGAACTAGCACAGATACGCAGTATTTT

D gene: .
J gene: TRBJ2-3
V gene: TRBV27
clone size: .
CDR3 protein: CASSSRGALADTQYF
CDR3 DNA: TGTGCCAGCAGTTCTCGGGGGGCCCTAGCAGATACGCAGTATTTT

D gene: .
J gene: TRBJ2-7
V gene: TRBV11-2
clone size: few
CDR3 protein: CASSLVFRTGGSYEQYF
CDR3 DNA: TGTGCCAGCAGCTTAGTTTTCCGTACGGGTGGGTCCTACGAGCAGTACTTC